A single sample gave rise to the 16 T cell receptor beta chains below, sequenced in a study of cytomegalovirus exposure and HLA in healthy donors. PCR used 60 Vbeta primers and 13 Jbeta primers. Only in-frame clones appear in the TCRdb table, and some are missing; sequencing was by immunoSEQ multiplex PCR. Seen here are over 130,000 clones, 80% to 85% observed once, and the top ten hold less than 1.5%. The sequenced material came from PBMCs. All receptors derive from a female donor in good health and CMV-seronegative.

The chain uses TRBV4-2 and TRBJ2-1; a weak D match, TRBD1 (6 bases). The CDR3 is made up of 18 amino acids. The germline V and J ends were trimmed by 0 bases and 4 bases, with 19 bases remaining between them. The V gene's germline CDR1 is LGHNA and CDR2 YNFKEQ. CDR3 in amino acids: CASSQEMLRGPTYNEQFF. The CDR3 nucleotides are TGTGCCAGCAGCCAAGAGATGCTCAGGGGACCCACTTACAATGAGCAGTTCTTC.

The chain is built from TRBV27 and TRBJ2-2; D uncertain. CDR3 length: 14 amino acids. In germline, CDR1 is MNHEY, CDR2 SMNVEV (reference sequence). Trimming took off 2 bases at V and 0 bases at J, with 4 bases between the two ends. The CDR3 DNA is TGTGCCAGCAGTTTAGAGACGAACACCGGGGAGCTGTTTTTT. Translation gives CASSLETNTGELFF.

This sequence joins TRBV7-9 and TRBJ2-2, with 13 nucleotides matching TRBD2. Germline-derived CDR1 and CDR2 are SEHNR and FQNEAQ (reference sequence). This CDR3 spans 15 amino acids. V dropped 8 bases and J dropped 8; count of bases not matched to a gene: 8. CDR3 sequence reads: CASRGLAGVPGELFF. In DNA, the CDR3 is TGTGCCAGCCGTGGACTAGCGGGAGTACCGGGGGAGCTGTTTTTT.

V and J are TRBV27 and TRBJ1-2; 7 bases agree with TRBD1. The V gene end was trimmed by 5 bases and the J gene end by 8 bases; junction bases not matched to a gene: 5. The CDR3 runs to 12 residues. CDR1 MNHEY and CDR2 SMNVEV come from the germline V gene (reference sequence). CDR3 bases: TGTGCCAGCAGTCTTTCGACAGGGGGCTACACCTTC. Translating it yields CASSLSTGGYTF.

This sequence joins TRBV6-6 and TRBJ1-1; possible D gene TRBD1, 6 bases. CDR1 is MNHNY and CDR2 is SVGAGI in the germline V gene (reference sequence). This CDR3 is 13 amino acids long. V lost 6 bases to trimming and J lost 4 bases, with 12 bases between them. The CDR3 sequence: CASRTDRSTEAFF. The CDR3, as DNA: TGTGCCAGCAGAACGGACAGATCCACTGAAGCTTTCTTT.

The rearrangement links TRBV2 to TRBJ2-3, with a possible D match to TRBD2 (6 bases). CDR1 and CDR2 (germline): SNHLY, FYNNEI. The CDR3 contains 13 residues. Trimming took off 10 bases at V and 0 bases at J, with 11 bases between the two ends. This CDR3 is CATPGLSTDTQYF. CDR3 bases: TGTGCCACCCCGGGACTTAGCACAGATACGCAGTATTTT.

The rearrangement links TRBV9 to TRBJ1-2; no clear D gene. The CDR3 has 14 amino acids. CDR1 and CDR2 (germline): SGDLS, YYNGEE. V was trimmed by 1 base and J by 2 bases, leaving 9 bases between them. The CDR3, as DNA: TGTGCCAGCAGCGTAAATACGGTAAACTATGGCTACACCTTC. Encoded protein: CASSVNTVNYGYTF.

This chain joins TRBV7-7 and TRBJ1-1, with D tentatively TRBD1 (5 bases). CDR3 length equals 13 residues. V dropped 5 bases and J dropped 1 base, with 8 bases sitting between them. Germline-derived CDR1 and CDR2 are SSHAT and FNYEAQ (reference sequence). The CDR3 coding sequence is TGTGCCAGCAGCCGGGGGGAGAACACTGAAGCTTTCTTT. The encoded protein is CASSRGENTEAFF.

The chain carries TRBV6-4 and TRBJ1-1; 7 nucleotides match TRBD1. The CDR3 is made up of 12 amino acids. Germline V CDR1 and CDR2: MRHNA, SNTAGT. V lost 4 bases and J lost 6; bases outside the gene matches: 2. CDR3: CASSGQGSEAFF. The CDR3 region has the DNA TGTGCCAGCAGTGGACAGGGTTCTGAAGCTTTCTTT.

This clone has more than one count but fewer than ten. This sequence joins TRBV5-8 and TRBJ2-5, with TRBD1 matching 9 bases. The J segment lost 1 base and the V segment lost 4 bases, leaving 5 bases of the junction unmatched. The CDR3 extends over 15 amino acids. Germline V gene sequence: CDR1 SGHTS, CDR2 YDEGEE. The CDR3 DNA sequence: TGTGCCAGCAGCCTCCGGACAGGGGTCCAAGAGACCCAGTACTTC. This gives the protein CASSLRTGVQETQYF. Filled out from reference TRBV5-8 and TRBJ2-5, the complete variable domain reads EAGVTQSPTHLIKTRGQQATLRCSPISGHTSVYWYQQALGLGLQFLLWYDEGEERNRGNFPPRFSGRQFPNYSSELNVNALELEDSALYLCASSLRTGVQETQYFGPGTRLLVL.

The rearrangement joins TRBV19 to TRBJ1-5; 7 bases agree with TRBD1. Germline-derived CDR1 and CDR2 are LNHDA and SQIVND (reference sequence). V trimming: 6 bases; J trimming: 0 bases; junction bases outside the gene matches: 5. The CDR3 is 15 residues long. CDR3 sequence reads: CASSGGQRSNQPQHF. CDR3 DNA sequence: TGTGCCAGTAGCGGGGGACAGCGTAGCAATCAGCCCCAGCATTTT.

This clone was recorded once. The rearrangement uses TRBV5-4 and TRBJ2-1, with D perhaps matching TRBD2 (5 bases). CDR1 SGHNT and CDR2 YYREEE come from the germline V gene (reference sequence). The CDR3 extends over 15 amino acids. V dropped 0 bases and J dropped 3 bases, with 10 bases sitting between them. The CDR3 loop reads CASSLVGVRYNEQFF. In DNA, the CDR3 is TGTGCCAGCAGCTTGGTCGGGGTCCGCTACAATGAGCAGTTCTTC.

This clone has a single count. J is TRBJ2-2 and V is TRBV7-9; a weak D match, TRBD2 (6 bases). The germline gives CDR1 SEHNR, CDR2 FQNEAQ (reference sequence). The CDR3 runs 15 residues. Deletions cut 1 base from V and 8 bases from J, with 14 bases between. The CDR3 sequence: CASSLVAGRSGELFF. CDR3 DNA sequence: TGTGCCAGCAGCTTAGTGGCAGGGAGGTCGGGGGAGCTGTTTTTT.

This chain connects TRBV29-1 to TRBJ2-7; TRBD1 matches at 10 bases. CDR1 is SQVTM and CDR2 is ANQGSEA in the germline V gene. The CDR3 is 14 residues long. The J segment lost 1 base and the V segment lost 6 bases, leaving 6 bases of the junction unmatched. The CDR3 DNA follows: TGCAGCGTGGGGGGGACAGGGGAGTCCTACGAGCAGTACTTC. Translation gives CSVGGTGESYEQYF.

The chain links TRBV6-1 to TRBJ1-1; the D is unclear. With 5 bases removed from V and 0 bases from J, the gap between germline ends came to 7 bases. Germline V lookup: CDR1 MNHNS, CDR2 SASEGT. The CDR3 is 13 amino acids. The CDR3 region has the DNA TGTGCCAGCAGTCGCAGTATGAACACTGAAGCTTTCTTT. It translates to CASSRSMNTEAFF.

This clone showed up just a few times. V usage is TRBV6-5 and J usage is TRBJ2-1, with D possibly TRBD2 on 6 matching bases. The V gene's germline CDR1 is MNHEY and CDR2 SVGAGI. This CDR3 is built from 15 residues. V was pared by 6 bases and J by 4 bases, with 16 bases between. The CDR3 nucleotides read TGTGCCAGCAGCCCCACGGGAGCCGGATACAATGAGCAGTTCTTC. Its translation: CASSPTGAGYNEQFF.